This TCR beta chain originates from a study of identical twins. Study conclusions and caveats: It was out-of-frame TCR alpha sharing in monozygotic twins that models underestimated. Beta out-of-frame sequences showed weaker excess sharing between twins.

CDR1 and CDR2 (germline): SGHRS, YFSETQ. The V and J ends lost 2 bases and 6 bases respectively, with 11 bases between them. There are 13 residues in the CDR3. In TCRdb, the 5' RACE reads were re-called with MiXCR into one record per CDR3 protein. The table records 500,000 to 600,000 distinct CDR3 sequences, about 20% of them present only once. Turning to this clonotype: Its target is unknown.

The sample was also reused in another study, on T cells expressing NK-cell markers. That report adds: These clonotypes, the leaders elsewhere, also led the CD3+CD56-NKG2C+ fraction in a few donors.

The material sequenced was CD4+ T cells sorted from blood. The sequence came from a young woman in good health. V and J are TRBV5-1 and TRBJ1-2, with unresolved D. Here the CDR3 DNA reads TGCGCCAGCAGCTTCATGGGGTCGGATGGCTACACCTTC. Protein sequence: CASSFMGSDGYTF. The whole variable domain, remainder taken from reference TRBV5-1 and TRBJ1-2, is KAGVTQTPRYLIKTRGQQVTLSCSPISGHRSVSWYQQTPGQGLQFLFEYFSETQRNKGNFPGRFSGRQFSNSRSEMNVSTLELGDSALYLCASSFMGSDGYTFGSGTRLTVV.